Here is one T cell receptor (beta chain) with its context. The data are from a study of CD8+ T cells in alopecia areata. Following extraction, RNA underwent reverse transcription to cDNA, which served as the sequencing template. Using immunoSEQ multiplex PCR, the repertoire was profiled, and TCRdb retains in-frame clones only, with some absent. This table holds about 270,000 clones, 50% to 75% found once. The treatment denotes: oral pan-JAK inhibitor, 5-10 mg twice daily. Germline lookup yields CDR1 SGHRS and CDR2 YFSETQ. The CDR3 has 15 residues. Trimming left V 0 bases short and J 1 base short, with 7 bases between.

The V and J genes are TRBV5-1 and TRBJ1-4; D is unclear. This sample comprised CD4+ T cells sorted from blood, obtained at approximately week 51, from a patient treated with tofacitinib. The TCR originated in a human donor with alopecia areata. CDR3 protein: CASSLGAVTNEKLFF. CDR3 bases: TGCGCCAGCAGCTTGGGAGCAGTAACTAATGAAAAACTGTTTTTT.